Listed below are T cell receptor beta chains from one sample, sequenced in a study of blood T cell repertoires in COVID-19. Assay: immunoSEQ multiplex PCR; the TCRdb copy retains only in-frame clones and omits some. This sample yields about 130,000 clones, of which over 75% are seen a single time; 20% to 30% belongs to the top ten. The sequencing sample was made of peripheral blood. These receptors all come from a woman aged 80 or over with acute or convalescent COVID-19. Both conserved end residues are part of each CDR3. Each record gives: CDR3 length, D gene, clone size, J gene, V gene, CDR3 protein, CDR3 DNA. D genes are given only for firm matches. Expanded clones get a size class; other rows say once, few or many, or leave the size out.

length: 14; D: -; size: -; J: TRBJ1-2; V: TRBV5-8; CDR3: CASSFLQAVYGYTF; DNA: TGTGCCAGCAGCTTTTTACAGGCGGTCTATGGCTACACCTTC
length: 17; D: -; size: -; J: TRBJ2-2; V: TRBV18; CDR3: CASSNNPGTWNTGELFF; DNA: TGTGCCAGCTCAAACAACCCCGGGACATGGAACACCGGGGAGCTGTTTTTT
length: 17; D: -; size: -; J: TRBJ1-2; V: TRBV27; CDR3: CASSKFASYQTGYGYTF; DNA: TGTGCCAGCAGCAAGTTCGCCTCGTATCAAACCGGCTATGGCTACACCTTC
length: 16; D: -; size: -; J: TRBJ1-2; V: TRBV7-2; CDR3: CASSPSPLPRIYGYTF; DNA: TGTGCCAGCAGCCCATCTCCCCTCCCACGAATCTACGGCTACACCTTC
length: 16; D: TRBD1; size: few; J: TRBJ1-2; V: TRBV7-9; CDR3: CATQGQDARSNYGYTF; DNA: TGTGCCACGCAAGGACAGGACGCACGATCTAACTATGGCTACACCTTC
length: 16; D: TRBD1; size: -; J: TRBJ2-4; V: TRBV3-1/TRBV3-2; CDR3: CASSQDTRDRGHIQYF; DNA: TGTGCCAGCAGCCAAGATACAAGGGACAGGGGGCACATTCAGTACTTC
length: 12; D: TRBD1; size: -; J: TRBJ1-1; V: TRBV24-1; CDR3: CATSEPTGGAFF; DNA: TGTGCCACCAGTGAGCCGACAGGGGGAGCTTTCTTT
length: 14; D: -; size: -; J: TRBJ1-3; V: TRBV28; CDR3: CASSLARSGNTIYF; DNA: TGTGCCAGCAGTTTGGCGAGGTCTGGAAACACCATATATTTT
length: 14; D: -; size: -; J: TRBJ1-5; V: TRBV5-1; CDR3: CASSSTGPNQPQHF; DNA: TGCGCCAGCAGCTCGACAGGCCCAAATCAGCCCCAGCATTTT
length: 14; D: TRBD1; size: -; J: TRBJ1-2; V: TRBV6-5; CDR3: CASSSNRGVDGYTF; DNA: TGTGCCAGCAGTTCCAACAGGGGGGTGGATGGCTACACCTTC
length: 15; D: TRBD1; size: once; J: TRBJ1-1; V: TRBV10-3; CDR3: CAISKSPGTGDEAFF; DNA: TGTGCCATCAGTAAATCCCCCGGGACAGGCGATGAAGCTTTCTTT
length: 12; D: -; size: -; J: TRBJ1-1; V: TRBV6-5; CDR3: CASSFTGTEAFF; DNA: TGTGCCAGCAGCTTCACAGGGACTGAAGCTTTCTTT
length: 13; D: TRBD1; size: few; J: TRBJ1-1; V: TRBV2; CDR3: CASSTTGRYEAFF; DNA: TGTGCCAGCAGTACGACAGGGAGGTATGAAGCTTTCTTT
length: 11; D: -; size: -; J: TRBJ1-1; V: TRBV29-1; CDR3: CSVTRNTEAFF; DNA: TGCAGCGTTACTAGGAACACTGAAGCTTTCTTT
length: 13; D: TRBD1; size: few; J: TRBJ1-1; V: TRBV7-2; CDR3: CASRPHQGAEAFF; DNA: TGTGCCAGCAGACCCCACCAGGGGGCTGAAGCTTTCTTT
length: 14; D: -; size: -; J: TRBJ1-2; V: TRBV7-2; CDR3: CASSLAGAGLGYTF; DNA: TGTGCCAGCAGCTTGGCGGGAGCGGGTTTAGGCTACACCTTC
length: 13; D: -; size: -; J: TRBJ1-1; V: TRBV4-2; CDR3: CASSQSEESEAFF; DNA: TGTGCCAGCAGCCAAAGTGAGGAGTCTGAAGCTTTCTTT
length: 13; D: -; size: -; J: TRBJ1-1; V: TRBV10-3; CDR3: CAILTDTYTEAFF; DNA: TGTGCCATTTTGACGGACACTTACACTGAAGCTTTCTTT
length: 13; D: -; size: once; J: TRBJ1-1; V: TRBV5-6; CDR3: CASSFGGYTEAFF; DNA: TGTGCCAGCAGCTTCGGGGGGTACACTGAAGCTTTCTTT
length: 14; D: TRBD2; size: -; J: TRBJ2-1; V: TRBV6-1; CDR3: CASRGLAQNNEQFF; DNA: TGTGCCAGCAGGGGACTAGCGCAAAACAATGAGCAGTTCTTC
length: 14; D: -; size: -; J: TRBJ1-6; V: TRBV18; CDR3: CASSPLAGDSPLHF; DNA: TGTGCCAGCTCACCTCTGGCAGGTGACTCACCCCTCCACTTT
length: 15; D: TRBD1; size: -; J: TRBJ1-2; V: TRBV6-5; CDR3: CASSSSQPGGYGYTF; DNA: TGTGCCAGCAGTAGCTCTCAGCCAGGGGGCTATGGCTACACCTTC